This T cell receptor (beta chain) was documented in a study of blood T cells in healthy people across ages. Germline V lookup: CDR1 SQVTM, CDR2 ANQGSEA. This CDR3 is built from 13 residues. Combining a sample-barcoded 5' primer with a J-beta primer mix, a second PCR ran for roughly 6 to 12 cycles. Using its own MiXCR run on the 5' RACE reads, TCRdb lists one record per CDR3 protein. The repertoire includes 600,000 to 1,000,000 distinct CDR3 sequences, about three fifths of them detected once, and around 20% sits in the top ten. Donors were systemically healthy Caucasian individuals from Russia aged 6 to 90 years.

The specimen sequenced was blood. The V call is TRBV29-1, the J call TRBJ2-3; 10 positions match TRBD2. The TCR comes from a man aged 25-45 years in good health. CDR3 DNA sequence: TGCAGTCTAGCGGGAGCCCCTGGGGATACGCAGTATTTT. Translating gives CSLAGAPGDTQYF.